The rows below give T cell receptor beta chains drawn from one sample of a study of blood T cell repertoires in COVID-19. Data came from immunoSEQ multiplex PCR; TCRdb stores just in-frame clones and leaves some out. This sample yields around 99,000 clones, of which 65% to 80% are seen a single time; roughly 4% belongs to the top ten. The sample taken for sequencing was peripheral blood. These receptors were collected from a man aged 70-80 years with acute or convalescent COVID-19. Each CDR3 is given with its conserved first and last residue. A D gene is named only where the DNA matches it firmly. Some rows have no size entry. The others give once, few or many, or a class for an expanded clone.

v_gene	d_gene	j_gene	abundance	CDR3nt	CDR3aa
TRBV3-1/TRBV3-2	.	TRBJ1-1	.	TGTGCCAGCAGCCCATCGGGGAACACTGAAGCTTTCTTT	CASSPSGNTEAFF
TRBV7-2	TRBD1	TRBJ2-1	.	TGTGCCAGCAGCCCCCGGGACAGGGGTTCAAATGAGCAGTTCTTC	CASSPRDRGSNEQFF
TRBV9	TRBD1	TRBJ1-6	.	TGTGCCAGCAGCGCAGGACAGGGGAGCTCCTATAATTCACCCCTCCACTTT	CASSAGQGSSYNSPLHF
TRBV2	.	TRBJ1-6	.	TGTGCCAGCAGTGAAGGGGGCCCCGGCAATAATTCACCCCTCCACTTT	CASSEGGPGNNSPLHF
TRBV5-1	.	TRBJ2-5	once	TGCGCCAGCAGGCCCTCCCCGAGGGAGCAGCAGTACTTC	CASRPSPREQQYF
TRBV19	.	TRBJ2-2	.	TGTGCCAGTAGTTCCAGGGCCCCCATGAACACCGGGGAGCTGTTTTTT	CASSSRAPMNTGELFF
TRBV18	.	TRBJ1-1	.	TGTGCCAGCTCCGAATTCCAGGATTCCACTGAAGCTTTCTTT	CASSEFQDSTEAFF
TRBV19	TRBD1	TRBJ1-5	.	TGTGCCAGTACCGGACAGGGAGGCAATCAGCCCCAGCATTTT	CASTGQGGNQPQHF
TRBV27	.	TRBJ1-2	once	TGTGCCAGCAGTTTAGATTTCAGGGTGGCTAACTATGGCTACACCTTC	CASSLDFRVANYGYTF
TRBV9	TRBD1	TRBJ1-6	.	TGTGCCAGCAGCGTAGGCGGAACAGGGGGTTCATCCTATAATTCACCCCTCCACTTT	CASSVGGTGGSSYNSPLHF
TRBV7-3	.	TRBJ1-1	once	TGTGCCAGCAGTCCTAAGGGGGAGGGAACCCAGAGCACTGAAGCTTTCTTT	CASSPKGEGTQSTEAFF
TRBV25-1	TRBD1	TRBJ1-1	.	TGTGCCAGCAGTGAATGGACAGGGGTGGAAGCTTTCTTT	CASSEWTGVEAFF
TRBV12-5	TRBD2	TRBJ2-3	.	TGTGCTAGTTCCCTCCGGGGGGGTGGTACAGATACGCAGTATTTT	CASSLRGGGTDTQYF
TRBV3-1/TRBV3-2	TRBD1	TRBJ2-7	.	TGTGCCAGCAGCGACCGGGGACAGGGGGCATCCGAGCAGTACTTC	CASSDRGQGASEQYF
TRBV7-3	.	TRBJ1-5	.	TGTGCCAGCAGTCAAAGGGGAAATCAGCCCCAGCATTTT	CASSQRGNQPQHF
TRBV7-7	.	TRBJ2-7	once	TGTGCTAGCAGCTTAGCGGCAGGGTACGAGCAGTACTTC	CASSLAAGYEQYF
TRBV3-1/TRBV3-2	.	TRBJ1-2	few	TGTGCCAGCAGCCCAGCGGAGGGGCAGGCTTCTGGCTACACCTTC	CASSPAEGQASGYTF
TRBV7-2	.	TRBJ1-5	.	TGTGCCAGCAGCTTAGGTCTAGGAAATCAGCCCCAGCATTTT	CASSLGLGNQPQHF
TRBV5-6	.	TRBJ2-5	few	TGTGCCAGCAGCTTGGAGGAGGGGTCCCAGTACTTC	CASSLEEGSQYF
TRBV7-3	.	TRBJ2-5	few	TGTGCCAGCAGCTTAGGACTAAGAGAGACCCAGTACTTC	CASSLGLRETQYF